The 16 T cell receptor beta chains below were found in one sample sequenced in a study of OX40 agonist ivuxolimab in advanced cancers. Library prep was done by the immunoSEQ multiplex PCR assay. The table comes from immuneACCESS by way of TCRdb, which keeps in-frame sequences with V and J called. Part of the clones is missing from these tables; in studies checked, under half for an unresolved V gene and the rest for unknown reasons. Counted in this sample were tens of thousands of clones; approximately 91% of them appeared once. Around 4% of the sample is in the top ten clones. The material sequenced was CD4+ or CD8+ T cells sorted from blood, taken in a trial of the OX40 agonist ivuxolimab. These receptors all stem from an adult with an advanced solid tumor such as melanoma, head and neck, liver or kidney cancer.

This chain joins TRBV28 and TRBJ2-7, with TRBD2 as a possible D gene (7 bases). With 9 bases removed from V and 6 bases from J, the gap between germline ends came to 15 bases. The germline gives CDR1 MDHEN, CDR2 SYDVKM. The CDR3 length is 12 residues. The CDR3 region is CASNEGGSEQYF. The CDR3 nucleotides read TGTGCCAGTAACGAGGGGGGGAGCGAGCAGTACTTC.

This chain links TRBV28 with TRBJ1-5; D is ambiguous. CDR1 and CDR2 from the germline V gene are MDHEN and SYDVKM. CDR3 length: 15 amino acids. Trimming took 2 bases from V and 1 from J, leaving 9 bases between them. The CDR3 region has the DNA TGTGCCAGCAGTTTACAGATGAGAAGCAATCAGCCCCAGCATTTT. Its translation: CASSLQMRSNQPQHF. Together with reference TRBV28 and TRBJ1-5, the CDR3 gives the full variable domain: DVKVTQSSRYLVKRTGEKVFLECVQDMDHENMFWYRQDPGLGLRLIYFSYDVKMKEKGDIPEGYSVSREKKERFSLILESASTNQTSMYLCASSLQMRSNQPQHFGDGTRLSIL.

This clone was recorded only once. V usage is TRBV18 and J usage is TRBJ2-6; no clear D gene. CDR1 is KGHSH, CDR2 LQKENI, per germline. CDR3 length: 17 amino acids. V was cut by 3 bases and J by 0 bases, with 12 bases left in between. The DNA for the CDR3 is TGTGCCAGCTCACCGGCGGCCCGCAGCTCTGGGGCCAACGTCCTGACTTTC. Its protein is CASSPAARSSGANVLTF. The whole variable domain, remainder taken from reference TRBV18 and TRBJ2-6, is NAGVMQNPRHLVRRRGQEARLRCSPMKGHSHVYWYRQLPEEGLKFMVYLQKENIIDESGMPKERFSAEFPKEGPSILRIQQVVRGDSAAYFCASSPAARSSGANVLTFGAGSRLTVL.

The V and J genes are TRBV29-1 and TRBJ2-2; D uncertain. The V gene's germline CDR1 is SQVTM and CDR2 ANQGSEA. The CDR3 covers 12 residues. V lost 4 bases to trimming and J lost 6 bases, with 9 bases between them. CDR3 DNA: TGCAGCGTTGTGGCCCCTTCCGGGGAGCTGTTTTTT. This translates into CSVVAPSGELFF.

The chain employs TRBV28 and TRBJ2-1, with 8 nucleotides matching TRBD2. The CDR3 spans 15 residues. Germline-derived CDR1 and CDR2 are MDHEN and SYDVKM. The trim removed 6 bases at V and 6 bases at J, leaving 10 bases unmatched. CDR3 nucleotide sequence: TGTGCCAGCAGCCTTACTAGCGGAGTCCCCAATGAGCAGTTCTTC. Its protein product is CASSLTSGVPNEQFF. Using reference TRBV28 and TRBJ2-1 for the parts outside the CDR3, the full variable domain is DVKVTQSSRYLVKRTGEKVFLECVQDMDHENMFWYRQDPGLGLRLIYFSYDVKMKEKGDIPEGYSVSREKKERFSLILESASTNQTSMYLCASSLTSGVPNEQFFGPGTRLTVL.

This chain uses TRBV19 with TRBJ2-5, with 9 nucleotides matching TRBD1. V gave up 2 bases and J gave up 5 bases; unmatched junction bases: 9. The CDR3 length is 16 residues. The V gene's germline CDR1 is LNHDA and CDR2 SQIVND (reference sequence). Written as DNA, the CDR3 is TGTGCCAGTAGTATATGGGGGACAGGGAATTTGGAGACCCAGTACTTC. This gives the protein CASSIWGTGNLETQYF.

The chain links TRBV7-9 to TRBJ2-5, with unresolved D. CDR1 and CDR2 (germline): SEHNR, FQNEAQ (reference sequence). The CDR3 spans 13 residues. V lost 3 bases and J lost 3, with 8 bases in between. CDR3 nucleotide sequence: TGTGCCAGCAGCTTCGACTTGGAAGAGACCCAGTACTTC. Translated, it gives CASSFDLEETQYF. The full variable domain, completed using reference TRBV7-9 and TRBJ2-5, is DTGVSQNPRHKITKRGQNVTFRCDPISEHNRLYWYRQTLGQGPEFLTYFQNEAQLEKSRLLSDRFSAERPKGSFSTLEIQRTEQGDSAMYLCASSFDLEETQYFGPGTRLLVL.

This rearrangement joins TRBV19 to TRBJ2-7; D unresolved. Germline loops: CDR1 LNHDA, CDR2 SQIVND (reference sequence). The CDR3 is 13 residues long. The V end lost 3 bases, the J end lost 1 base, and 7 bases lay between the germline ends. CDR3 region: CASSIDESYEQYF. CDR3 coding DNA: TGTGCCAGTAGTATCGACGAGTCCTACGAGCAGTACTTC.

The genes are TRBV7-2 and TRBJ2-7, with 9 bases that match TRBD1. This CDR3 contains 16 residues. CDR1 is SGHTA, CDR2 FQGNSA, per germline. J lost 0 bases, V lost 5 bases, and 8 bases had no gene match. CDR3 protein: CASSLITGGISYEQYF. In DNA, the CDR3 is TGTGCCAGCAGCCTCATCACAGGGGGCATCTCCTACGAGCAGTACTTC.

This chain connects TRBV27 to TRBJ2-5; D not certain. V dropped 6 bases and J dropped 3 bases, with 14 bases sitting between them. Germline assignment: CDR1 MNHEY and CDR2 SMNVEV (reference sequence). The CDR3 totals 14 residues. The CDR3: CASSTTPGEETQYF. The CDR3 DNA follows: TGTGCCAGCAGCACGACCCCCGGTGAAGAGACCCAGTACTTC.

The chain joins TRBV10-3 to TRBJ2-1, with TRBD1 matching 9 bases. This CDR3 spans 15 amino acids. Germline V gene sequence: CDR1 ENHRY, CDR2 SYGVKD. V was pared by 4 bases and J by 4 bases, with 5 bases of the junction left unmatched. The CDR3 reads CAISATGTGYNEQFF. In DNA, the CDR3 is TGTGCCATCAGTGCGACTGGGACAGGGTACAATGAGCAGTTCTTC.

The chain links TRBV6-1 to TRBJ2-7; D remains unclear. This CDR3 is built from 14 residues. Per the germline V gene, CDR1 is MNHNS and CDR2 is SASEGT. Trimming took 2 bases from V and 4 from J, leaving 12 bases between them. DNA for the CDR3: TGTGCCAGCAGTGAACATTGGATCCAATACGAGCAGTACTTC. As protein: CASSEHWIQYEQYF.

The chain couples TRBV25-1 to TRBJ2-7; 10 positions match TRBD1. Germline CDR1 MGHDK, CDR2 SYGVNS. Trimming at V came to 10 bases and at J to 1 base, leaving 4 bases not matched to a gene. This CDR3 is 13 amino acids long. The CDR3 is CAIPGQGSYEQYF. The CDR3 DNA reads TGTGCCATCCCGGGACAGGGGTCCTACGAGCAGTACTTC.

This sequence joins TRBV4-1 and TRBJ2-5, with TRBD2 matching over 16 bases. Germline V gene data show CDR1 as MGHRA and CDR2 as YSYEKL. This CDR3 comprises 17 residues. V was pared by 3 bases and J by 5 bases, with 6 bases of the junction left unmatched. Here the CDR3 DNA reads TGCGCCAGCAGCCACGGAGCGGGACTAGCGGGAGGGGAGACCCAGTACTTC. It codes for CASSHGAGLAGGETQYF.

This chain joins TRBV6-5 and TRBJ2-2; D uncertain. There are 13 residues in the CDR3. Germline CDR1 MNHEY, CDR2 SVGAGI. Trimming cost V 2 bases and J 5 bases, with 6 bases left between them. CDR3 protein: CASSYDITGELFF. The CDR3 DNA is TGTGCCAGCAGTTACGACATAACCGGGGAGCTGTTTTTT.

This clone was counted a few times. The CDR3 DNA follows: TGCGCCAGCAGCCAAGGGGCCTGGGCATACACTGAAGCTTTCTTT. Translated: CASSQGAWAYTEAFF. This chain joins TRBV4-1 and TRBJ1-1; the D is unclear. The germline CDR1 and CDR2 sequences are MGHRA and YSYEKL. V was trimmed by 1 base and J by 3 bases, leaving 12 bases between them. The CDR3 loop spans 15 amino acids.